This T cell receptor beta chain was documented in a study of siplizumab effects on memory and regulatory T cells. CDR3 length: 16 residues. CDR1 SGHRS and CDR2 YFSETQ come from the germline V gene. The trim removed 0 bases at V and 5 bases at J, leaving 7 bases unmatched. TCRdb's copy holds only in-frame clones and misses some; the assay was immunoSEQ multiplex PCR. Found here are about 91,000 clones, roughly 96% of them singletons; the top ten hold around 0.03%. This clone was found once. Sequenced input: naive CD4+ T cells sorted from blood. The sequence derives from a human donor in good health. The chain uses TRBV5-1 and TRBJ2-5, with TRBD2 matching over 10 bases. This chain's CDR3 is CASSLGASGGFETQYF. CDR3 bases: TGCGCCAGCAGCTTGGGGGCTAGCGGGGGTTTTGAGACCCAGTACTTC.